The clone carrying this TCR beta chain has just one count. As yet, its antigen is unknown. These data come from a study of Ad26.COV2.S vaccination and SARS-CoV-2 variants. Study at large: Ad26.COV2.S, an intramuscular injection, was given once or twice 56 days apart.

This table comes from immunoSEQ multiplex PCR, and its TCRdb copy is limited to in-frame clones, with some not included. The table records about 480,000 clones, around nine tenths of them present only once. Study-wide findings and caveats: Placebo recipients showed lower spike-specific TCR breadth than vaccinees. Reportedly, after vaccination the spike-specific CD8+ and CD4+ T cell responses displayed substantial breadth.

As to treatment: over 15 received Ad26.COV2.S at low or high dose, single or two shots; about 5 received placebo; per-sample allocation not given. Samples analyzed were those drawn on day 63 after the first vaccine or placebo injection. As its vector, the vaccine had Ad26, which expressed Wuhan-strain SARS-CoV-2 spike. Trimming stripped 5 bases from V and 7 bases from J, with 12 bases between. The CDR3 has 13 amino acids. In germline, CDR1 is SEHNR, CDR2 FQNEAQ (reference sequence). Specimen: peripheral blood, collected in a trial of Ad26.COV2.S vaccine versus placebo. The gene calls are TRBV7-9 and TRBJ2-1; perhaps TRBD2 as D (6 bases). The origin of this receptor is a person aged 18-60 years who received the Ad26.COV2.S COVID-19 vaccine or a placebo. This chain's CDR3 is CASSPRGFNEQFF. The CDR3 DNA is TGTGCCAGCAGCCCGCGGGGCTTTAATGAGCAGTTCTTC. The whole variable domain, remainder taken from reference TRBV7-9 and TRBJ2-1, is DTGVSQNPRHKITKRGQNVTFRCDPISEHNRLYWYRQTLGQGPEFLTYFQNEAQLEKSRLLSDRFSAERPKGSFSTLEIQRTEQGDSAMYLCASSPRGFNEQFFGPGTRLTVL.